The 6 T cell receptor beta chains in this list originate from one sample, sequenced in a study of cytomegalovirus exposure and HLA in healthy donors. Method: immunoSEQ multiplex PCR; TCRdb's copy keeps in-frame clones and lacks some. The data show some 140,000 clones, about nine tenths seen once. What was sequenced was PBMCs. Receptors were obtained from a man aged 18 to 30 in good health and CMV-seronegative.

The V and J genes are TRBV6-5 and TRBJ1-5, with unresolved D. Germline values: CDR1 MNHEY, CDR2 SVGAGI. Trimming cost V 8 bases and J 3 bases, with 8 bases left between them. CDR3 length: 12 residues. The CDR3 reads CASAGYNQPQHF. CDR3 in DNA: TGTGCCAGCGCCGGGTACAATCAGCCCCAGCATTTT.

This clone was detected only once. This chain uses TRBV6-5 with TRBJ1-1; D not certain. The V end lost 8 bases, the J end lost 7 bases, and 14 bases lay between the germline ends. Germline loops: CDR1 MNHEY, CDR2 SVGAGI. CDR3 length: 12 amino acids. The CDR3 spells CASVLPPSEAFF. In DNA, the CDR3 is TGTGCCAGCGTACTTCCTCCGAGTGAAGCTTTCTTT.

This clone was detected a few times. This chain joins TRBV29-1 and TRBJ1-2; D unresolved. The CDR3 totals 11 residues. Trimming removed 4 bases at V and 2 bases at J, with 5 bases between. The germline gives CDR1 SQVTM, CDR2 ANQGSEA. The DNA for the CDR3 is TGCAGCGTTGGCGGGAACTATGGCTACACCTTC. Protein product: CSVGGNYGYTF.

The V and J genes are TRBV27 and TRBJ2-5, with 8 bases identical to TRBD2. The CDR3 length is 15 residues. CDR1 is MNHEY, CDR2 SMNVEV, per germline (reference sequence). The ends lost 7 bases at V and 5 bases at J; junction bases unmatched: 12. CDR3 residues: CASTTTGGVGETQYF. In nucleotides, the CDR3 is TGTGCCAGCACAACAACGGGGGGGGTTGGGGAGACCCAGTACTTC.

The CDR3 sequence: CATSRVAGPTYEQYF. In nucleotides, the CDR3 is TGTGCCACCAGCAGAGTTGCAGGGCCGACCTACGAGCAGTACTTC. The rearrangement joins TRBV15 to TRBJ2-7; D is possibly TRBD1 (5 bases). V was clipped by 1 base and J by 2 bases, with 12 bases between them. Germline CDR1 LNHNV, CDR2 YYDKDF (reference sequence). This CDR3 is 15 amino acids long.

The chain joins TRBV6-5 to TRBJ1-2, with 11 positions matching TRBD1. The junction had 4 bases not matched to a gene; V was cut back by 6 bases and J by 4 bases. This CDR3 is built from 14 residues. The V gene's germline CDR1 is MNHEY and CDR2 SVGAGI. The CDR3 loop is CASREDRGLYGYTF. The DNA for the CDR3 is TGTGCCAGCAGAGAGGACAGGGGGCTCTATGGCTACACCTTC.